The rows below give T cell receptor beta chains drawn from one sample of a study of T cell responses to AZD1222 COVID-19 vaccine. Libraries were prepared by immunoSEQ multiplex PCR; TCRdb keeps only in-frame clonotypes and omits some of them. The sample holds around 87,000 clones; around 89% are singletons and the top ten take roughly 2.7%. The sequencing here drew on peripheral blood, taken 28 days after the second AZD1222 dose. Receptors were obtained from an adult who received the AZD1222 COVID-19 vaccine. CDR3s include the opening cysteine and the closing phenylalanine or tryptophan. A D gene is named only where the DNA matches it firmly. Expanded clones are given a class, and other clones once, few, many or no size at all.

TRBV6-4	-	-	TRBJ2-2	TGTGCCAGCAGTGACAGCCCTGGGGTTTGGCCCAACACCGGGGAGCTGTTTTTT	CASSDSPGVWPNTGELFF
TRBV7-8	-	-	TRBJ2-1	TGTGCCAGCAGCTTAGTGGGGAACAATGAGCAGTTCTTC	CASSLVGNNEQFF
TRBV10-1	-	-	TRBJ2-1	TGCGCCAGCTCTGGCGGGCACTACAATGAGCAGTTCTTC	CASSGGHYNEQFF
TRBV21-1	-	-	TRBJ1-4	TGTGCCAGCAGCAACGACCGGGGCCCTAATGAAAAACTGTTTTTT	CASSNDRGPNEKLFF
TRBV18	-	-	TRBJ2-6	TGTGCCAGCTCACGGGGGGTCCTGGGCTCTGGGGCCAACGTCCTGACTTTC	CASSRGVLGSGANVLTF
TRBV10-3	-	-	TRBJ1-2	TGTGCCATCAGTGGAAACAGGGAGGAAGGCTACACCTTC	CAISGNREEGYTF
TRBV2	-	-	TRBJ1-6	TGTGCCAGCAGTGAAGCTGGTGGGGCTGGGAATAATTCACCCCTCCACTTT	CASSEAGGAGNNSPLHF
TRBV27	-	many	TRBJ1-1	TGTGCCAGCAGAAAAATGGAAAGCCACACTGAAGCTTTCTTT	CASRKMESHTEAFF
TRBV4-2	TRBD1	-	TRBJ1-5	TGTGCCAGCAGCCAATCCAGGGGGGATAGCAATCAGCCCCAGCATTTT	CASSQSRGDSNQPQHF
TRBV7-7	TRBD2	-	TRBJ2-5	TGTGCTAGCAGCTTAGGGACTAGCGCGTCAGAAGAGACCCAGTACTTC	CASSLGTSASEETQYF
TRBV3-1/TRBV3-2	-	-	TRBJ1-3	TGTGCCAGCAGCCAAGAGGGACCGTTCTCTGGAAACACCATATATTTT	CASSQEGPFSGNTIYF
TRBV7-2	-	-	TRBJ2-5	TGTGCCAGCAGCTTATTCGAGACCCAGTACTTC	CASSLFETQYF
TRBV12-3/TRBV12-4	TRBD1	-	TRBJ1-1	TGTGCCAGCAGTTCGAAGGGGGCCACTGAAGCTTTCTTT	CASSSKGATEAFF
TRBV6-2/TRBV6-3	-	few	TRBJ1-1	TGTGCCAGCAGTTATGAAGGGCGAAGCACTGAAGCTTTCTTT	CASSYEGRSTEAFF
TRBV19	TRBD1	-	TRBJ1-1	TGTGCCAGTAGTATAGATGGTCCCGGGACAGGGACGTCGAACACTGAAGCTTTCTTT	CASSIDGPGTGTSNTEAFF
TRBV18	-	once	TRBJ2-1	TGTGCCAGCTCACCGCTAGACTTTAGCTCCTACAATGAGCAGTTCTTC	CASSPLDFSSYNEQFF
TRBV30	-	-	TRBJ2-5	TGTGCCTGGAGTGTAGCTGTGGGCAGCCAAGAGACCCAGTACTTC	CAWSVAVGSQETQYF
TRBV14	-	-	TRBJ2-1	TGTGCCAGCAGCCAGTGGGGGTTGGATGAGCAGTTCTTC	CASSQWGLDEQFF
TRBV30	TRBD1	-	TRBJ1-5	TGTGCCTGGAGTGTACTGGGGACAGTCAATCAGCCCCAGCATTTT	CAWSVLGTVNQPQHF
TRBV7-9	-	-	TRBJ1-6	TGTGCCAGCAGCTCGACAGCGGGTTCACCCCTCCACTTT	CASSSTAGSPLHF
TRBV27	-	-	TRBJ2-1	TGTGCCAGCAGGACGGACGGATTCTCCTACAATGAGCAGTTCTTC	CASRTDGFSYNEQFF
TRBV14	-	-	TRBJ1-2	TGTGCCAGCAGCCAAGATAGCGGAGACAGAGGCTACACCTTC	CASSQDSGDRGYTF
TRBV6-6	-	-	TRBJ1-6	TGTGCCAGCAGCGCGGGACAAAATAATTCACCCCTCCACTTT	CASSAGQNNSPLHF
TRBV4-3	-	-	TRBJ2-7	TGCGCCAGCAGCCCAACGGACGGGTACGAGCAGTACTTC	CASSPTDGYEQYF
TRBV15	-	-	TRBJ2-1	TGTGCCACCAGTAAGGTAGGGGAGGTTAGGAATGAGCAGTTCTTC	CATSKVGEVRNEQFF
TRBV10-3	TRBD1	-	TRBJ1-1	TGTGCCATCACTTCGGACAGGGGCGGCACTGAAGCTTTCTTT	CAITSDRGGTEAFF
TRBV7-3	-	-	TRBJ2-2	TGTGCCAGCAGCTCCCTAGGGGGCGGGGAGCTGTTTTTT	CASSSLGGGELFF
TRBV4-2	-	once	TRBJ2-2	TGTGCCAGCAGCCAAGACGGGGGGCCTGGGGAGCTGTTTTTT	CASSQDGGPGELFF
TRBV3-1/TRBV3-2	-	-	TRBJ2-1	TGTGCCAGCAGCCAAATACCTAGTGGGCTAGCAGGCAATGAGCAGTTCTTC	CASSQIPSGLAGNEQFF
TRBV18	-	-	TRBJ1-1	TGTGCCAGCTCACCACCCGGGGGGGTAACTGAAGCTTTCTTT	CASSPPGGVTEAFF
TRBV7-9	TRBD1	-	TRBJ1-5	TGTGCCAGCAGCTCTACAGGGGGCGGTCAGCCCCAGCATTTT	CASSSTGGGQPQHF
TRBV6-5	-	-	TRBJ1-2	TGTGCCAGCACCGAGAGGCAGCTGTTGGGCTACACCTTC	CASTERQLLGYTF
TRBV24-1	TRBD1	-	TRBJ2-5	TGTGCCACCAGTACCTCGGGACAGAAACAAGAGACCCAGTACTTC	CATSTSGQKQETQYF
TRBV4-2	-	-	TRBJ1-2	TGTGCCAGCAGCCAAGACCAGGGGCCTAACTATGGCTACACCTTC	CASSQDQGPNYGYTF
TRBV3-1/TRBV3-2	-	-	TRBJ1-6	TGTGCCAGCAGCCCCTCTGGGGGGAGTAATTCACCCCTCCACTTT	CASSPSGGSNSPLHF
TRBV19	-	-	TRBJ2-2	TGTGCCAGTAGGATACGTATAGGGTCAGGGGCTGTCGGGGAGCTGTTTTTT	CASRIRIGSGAVGELFF
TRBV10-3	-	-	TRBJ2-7	TGTGCCATCAGTGAGTCGAACAGGACCTACGAGCAGTACTTC	CAISESNRTYEQYF
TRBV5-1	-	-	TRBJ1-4	TGCGCCAGCAGCCGCTCCACCGGACTGGAGAATGAAAAACTGTTTTTT	CASSRSTGLENEKLFF
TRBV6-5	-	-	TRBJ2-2	TGTGCCAGCAGTTACTCGCATGGACAGACCGGGGAGCTGTTTTTT	CASSYSHGQTGELFF
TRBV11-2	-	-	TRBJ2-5	TGTGCCAGCAGCCTTAGTGCCCTAGCACAAGAGACCCAGTACTTC	CASSLSALAQETQYF
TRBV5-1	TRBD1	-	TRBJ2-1	TGCGCCAGCAGCGAGTGGGACAGGGCCTTTATGCAGTTCTTC	CASSEWDRAFMQFF
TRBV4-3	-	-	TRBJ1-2	TGCGCCAGCAGCCGAATGAAGGCGGACTATGGCTACACCTTC	CASSRMKADYGYTF
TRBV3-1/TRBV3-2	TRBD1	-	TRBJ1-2	TGTGCCAGCAGCCAAGCCAGGACAGGGGGAAAGGGCTACACCTTC	CASSQARTGGKGYTF
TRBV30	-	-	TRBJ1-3	TGTGCCTGGAGCGGGACTTTCTCTGGAAACACCATATATTTT	CAWSGTFSGNTIYF
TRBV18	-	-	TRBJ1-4	TGTGCCAGCTCACCAGACAGGACAAATGAAAAACTGTTTTTT	CASSPDRTNEKLFF
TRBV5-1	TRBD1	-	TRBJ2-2	TGCGCCAGCAGCTGGAATGTGGACAGGGCCGGGGAGCTGTTTTTT	CASSWNVDRAGELFF
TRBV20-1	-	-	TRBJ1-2	TGCAGTGCTAGCAACGGCTATGGCTACACCTTC	CSASNGYGYTF
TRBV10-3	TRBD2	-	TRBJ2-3	TGTGCCACCCGGACTAGCGGCACAGATACGCAGTATTTT	CATRTSGTDTQYF
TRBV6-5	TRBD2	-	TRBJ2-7	TGTGCCAGCAGCACTAGCGGGGGATCAAGCTACGAGCAGTACTTC	CASSTSGGSSYEQYF
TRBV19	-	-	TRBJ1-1	TGTGCCAGTAGTAATAAGGTGAACACTGAAGCTTTCTTT	CASSNKVNTEAFF
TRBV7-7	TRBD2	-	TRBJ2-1	TGTGCTAGCAGCCCCGGACTAGCGGGAGGGATATATGAGCAGTTCTTC	CASSPGLAGGIYEQFF
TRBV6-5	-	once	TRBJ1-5	TGTGCCAGCAGTTACTTCCGCAATCAGCCCCAGCATTTT	CASSYFRNQPQHF
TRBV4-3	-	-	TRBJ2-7	TGCGCCAGCAGCCAGGCCCCCGCCGAAGGCTCCTACGAGCAGTACTTC	CASSQAPAEGSYEQYF
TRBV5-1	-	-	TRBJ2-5	TGCGCCAGCAGCTTTGGAGCTCAAGAGACCCAGTACTTC	CASSFGAQETQYF
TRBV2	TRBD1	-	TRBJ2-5	TGTGCCAGCATTCTCGACAGGGACCGAGAGACCCAGTACTTC	CASILDRDRETQYF
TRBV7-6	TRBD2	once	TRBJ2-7	TGTGCCAGCAGCTTATATTTAGCGGGAGGGCGGGAGCAGTACTTC	CASSLYLAGGREQYF
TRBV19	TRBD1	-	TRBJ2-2	TGTGCCAGTCTTTCCAGGGGGCTGGGCGGGGAGCTGTTTTTT	CASLSRGLGGELFF
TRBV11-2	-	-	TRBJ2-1	TGTGCCAGCAGCTCAGAGGGCCCCTACAATGAGCAGTTCTTC	CASSSEGPYNEQFF
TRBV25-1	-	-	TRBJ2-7	TGTGCCAGCAGTGGATCAACAGGACAGTACGAGCAGTACTTC	CASSGSTGQYEQYF